The 9 T cell receptor beta chains below come from one sample, sequenced in a study of T cell repertoires in cytomegalovirus infection. TCRdb itself ran the reads through MiXCR, one entry per CDR3 protein. The sample includes some 200,000 distinct CDR3 sequences, under 25% seen only once; the top ten take around 3.1%. Sequenced: PBMCs. The source is a human donor in good health (CMV status not recorded). Some clones in this sample may be carry-over from other donors' samples.

This chain uses TRBV5-5 with TRBJ2-1; TRBD1 matches at 10 bases. The CDR3 is 15 amino acids. Germline V gives CDR1 SGHKS, CDR2 YYEKEE (reference sequence). J was trimmed by 8 bases and V by 4 bases; bases with no gene match: 9. CDR3 protein: CASSIPRQGADEQFF. CDR3 coding DNA: TGTGCCAGCAGCATACCGCGACAGGGGGCGGATGAGCAGTTCTTC. Supplemented by reference TRBV5-5 and TRBJ2-1, the full variable domain reads DAGVTQSPTHLIKTRGQQVTLRCSPISGHKSVSWYQQVLGQGPQFIFQYYEKEERGRGNFPDRFSARQFPNYSSELNVNALLLGDSALYLCASSIPRQGADEQFFGPGTRLTVL.

The chain carries TRBV7-3 and TRBJ2-5; TRBD2 matches at 8 bases. This CDR3 spans 14 amino acids. Per the germline V gene, CDR1 is SGHTA and CDR2 is FQGTGA. V trimming: 5 bases; J trimming: 3 bases; junction bases outside the gene matches: 5. CDR3 protein: CASSPRGGKETQYF. The DNA for the CDR3 is TGTGCCAGCAGCCCCCGGGGGGGAAAAGAGACCCAGTACTTC. Combining the CDR3 with reference TRBV7-3 and TRBJ2-5 gives the whole variable domain GAGVSQTPSNKVTEKGKYVELRCDPISGHTALYWYRQSLGQGPEFLIYFQGTGAADDSGLPNDRFFAVRPEGSVSTLKIQRTERGDSAVYLCASSPRGGKETQYFGPGTRLLVL.

This clonotype has more than one count but fewer than ten. The chain carries TRBV5-6 and TRBJ1-2, with unresolved D. The CDR3 runs to 13 residues. Germline V CDR1 and CDR2: SGHDT, YYEEEE. Trimming removed 3 bases at V and 4 bases at J, with 10 bases between. CDR3 amino acids: CASSSGVVYGYTF. The CDR3 bases are TGTGCCAGCAGCTCCGGAGTAGTCTATGGCTACACCTTC.

This sequence joins TRBV12-5 and TRBJ2-1; 7 positions match TRBD1. The length of the CDR3 is 15 residues. Germline loops: CDR1 LGHNT, CDR2 FRNRAP. V lost 6 bases, J lost 0 bases, and 5 bases stayed unmatched. This CDR3 reads CASGGGHSSYNEQFF. As DNA, the CDR3 is TGTGCTAGTGGAGGGGGCCACAGCTCCTACAATGAGCAGTTCTTC.

In DNA, the CDR3 is TGTGCCACCAGCAGAGGAGGGGCAGGGCACTCCTACAATGAGCAGTTCTTC. Its translation: CATSRGGAGHSYNEQFF. The rearrangement joins TRBV15 to TRBJ2-1; D is tentatively TRBD1 or TRBD2 (5 bases each). V lost 1 base to trimming and J lost 0 bases, with 13 bases between them. The CDR3 loop spans 17 amino acids. Germline loops: CDR1 LNHNV, CDR2 YYDKDF (reference sequence).

The V call is TRBV6-5, the J call TRBJ1-1; D is possibly TRBD1 (6 bases). The CDR3 runs 15 residues. Trimming shortened V by 0 bases and J by 5 bases, and 13 bases separated the two germline ends. Germline V gene lookup returns CDR1 MNHEY and CDR2 SVGAGI. The chain's CDR3 is CASSYSPQGGTEAFF. The CDR3 DNA follows: TGTGCCAGCAGTTACTCGCCACAGGGAGGGACTGAAGCTTTCTTT.

This clonotype was observed a few times. This chain joins TRBV28 and TRBJ2-5; 9 bases fit TRBD1. V dropped 6 bases and J dropped 6; count of bases not matched to a gene: 5. Per the germline V gene, CDR1 is MDHEN and CDR2 is SYDVKM. The CDR3 consists of 13 residues. The CDR3 is CASSRQGVKTQYF. CDR3 nucleotide sequence: TGTGCCAGCAGCCGACAGGGGGTAAAGACCCAGTACTTC.

Ten or more counts support this clonotype. The chain has TRBV7-2 and TRBJ2-1; 8 nucleotides agree with TRBD2. The germline gives CDR1 SGHTA, CDR2 FQGNSA. The CDR3 runs to 15 residues. V lost 4 bases, J lost 2 bases, and 4 bases stayed unmatched. The CDR3 DNA follows: TGTGCCAGCAGCTCGCGGGAGGTACCCTACAATGAGCAGTTCTTC. This codes for CASSSREVPYNEQFF.

The rearrangement uses TRBV7-8 and TRBJ2-1, with 10 bases that match TRBD2. V shed 6 bases and J 8 bases; nucleotides not matched to a gene: 16. The CDR3 runs to 17 residues. Looked up from germline, CDR1 is SGHVS and CDR2 is FQNEAQ. CDR3 bases: TGTGCCAGCAGTCTAGAAGTTAGCGGGGGGAGGGTACATGAGCAGTTCTTC. It is translated as CASSLEVSGGRVHEQFF.